These T cell receptor beta chains were read from a single sample in a study of blood T cell repertoires in COVID-19. Data came from immunoSEQ multiplex PCR; TCRdb stores just in-frame clones and leaves some out. The profile shows some 150,000 clones, 83% of them singletons. The sequenced sample consisted of PBMCs or T cells enriched from blood (not recorded which). All receptors derive from a woman between 50 and 59 years old who had recovered from COVID-19. Each CDR3 is given with its conserved first and last residue. Fields, in order: clone size, J gene, V gene, D gene, CDR3 DNA, CDR3 protein. A D gene is named only where the DNA matches it firmly. Size values are once, few and many counts, or a class for expanded clones, and some rows have none.

>-|TRBJ1-5|TRBV12-2|-
TGTGCAAGTCGCCCCCCGTGGGACACCGGACTAGCCGGATGGAATCAGCCCCAGCATTTT
CASRPPWDTGLAGWNQPQHF
>-|TRBJ2-1|TRBV5-1|TRBD2
TGCGCCATCCATCATAGCGGGAGATATGAGCAGTTCTTC
CAIHHSGRYEQFF
>few|TRBJ2-5|TRBV4-2|TRBD2
TGTGCCAGCAGCCAAGTTTCAAGCGGGGGGGCCCAAGAGACCCAGTACTTC
CASSQVSSGGAQETQYF
>-|TRBJ2-1|TRBV13|-
TGTGCCAGCAGCTTATGGAGAAATGAGCAGTTCTTC
CASSLWRNEQFF
>-|TRBJ1-1|TRBV30|TRBD1
TGTGCCTGGAGCTTGCCCGGACAGGGAAGGGCTGAAGCTTTCTTT
CAWSLPGQGRAEAFF
>-|TRBJ2-3|TRBV3-1/TRBV3-2|TRBD1
TGTGCCAGCAGCCCTTTATTGGGACAGGGCTCCCACTTT
CASSPLLGQGSHF
>-|TRBJ2-1|TRBV4-1|TRBD2
TGCGCCAGCAGCCGTATAGCGGGAGTAAACAATGAGCAGTTCTTC
CASSRIAGVNNEQFF
>-|TRBJ1-5|TRBV5-1|-
TGCGCCAGCAGCTCAGGGGCGAGCAATCAGCCCCAGCATTTT
CASSSGASNQPQHF
>few|TRBJ1-5|TRBV5-1|-
TGCGCCAGCAGGTCTACAGCGGATCAGCCCCAGCATTTT
CASRSTADQPQHF
>-|TRBJ1-1|TRBV28|-
TGTGCCAGCCGGGGGAGACCCCTCGGGACTGAAGCTTTCTTT
CASRGRPLGTEAFF
>-|TRBJ1-2|TRBV30|TRBD1
TGTGCCTGGAGTCTACTTACAGGGGAAGGCTACACCTTC
CAWSLLTGEGYTF